Presented here are 26 T cell receptor beta chains from one specimen sequenced in a study of spatial heterogeneity in lung cancer. The time point denotes: sample taken at primary tumor resection. TCRdb reprocessed the 5' RACE reads via MiXCR and lists one record per CDR3 protein. The sample consists of some 55,000 distinct CDR3 sequences, roughly 5.9% of them appearing once. Sample: PBMCs, taken at surgery. Source of these receptors: a female donor with early-stage non-small cell lung cancer.

This clonotype has ten or more counts. This chain joins TRBV20-1 and TRBJ2-1; TRBD2 aligns across 8 bases. Per the germline V gene, CDR1 is DFQATT and CDR2 is SNEGSKA (reference sequence). There are 13 residues in the CDR3. V lost 2 bases and J lost 9; bases outside the gene matches: 6. The CDR3 DNA sequence: TGCAGTGCTAGACGACTAGCGTATATTGAGCAGTTCTTC. Its translation is CSARRLAYIEQFF.

In this sample, this clonotype turned up many times. The V and J genes are TRBV10-3 and TRBJ1-4; D is uncertain. Germline CDR1 and CDR2: ENHRY and SYGVKD. The CDR3 loop spans 12 amino acids. Trimming stripped 0 bases from V and 8 bases from J, with 4 bases between. DNA of the CDR3: TGTGCCATCAGTGAGTCAACAGAAAAACTGTTTTTT. It codes for CAISESTEKLFF.

At least ten counts were recorded for this clonotype. This sequence joins TRBV12-3 or TRBV12-4 and TRBJ1-2; 10 nucleotides match TRBD1. V shed 6 bases, J shed 3 bases, and the junction held 4 bases outside the gene matches. The CDR3 loop spans 14 amino acids. CDR3 in DNA: TGTGCCAGCAGGTCGGACAGGGGGGACTATGGCTACACCTTC. Protein product: CASRSDRGDYGYTF.

The rearrangement uses TRBV6-6 and TRBJ2-7; TRBD2 might be the D (6 bases). Germline V gene lookup returns CDR1 MNHNY and CDR2 SVGAGI (reference sequence). The CDR3 spans 13 residues. The V end was cut by 5 bases, the J end by 5 bases, with 13 bases between. CDR3 loop: CASSPPGGNEQYF. For the CDR3, the DNA is TGTGCCAGCAGTCCCCCCGGGGGAAACGAGCAGTACTTC.

This clonotype was found many times. This sequence joins TRBV12-3 or TRBV12-4 and TRBJ1-2; 7 bases are shared with TRBD1. This CDR3 spans 14 amino acids. Germline trimming cut 5 bases from V and 3 bases from J; bases unmatched to any gene: 6. Here the CDR3 DNA reads TGTGCCAGCAGTCGACAGGGTTTGGACTATGGCTACACCTTC. It codes for CASSRQGLDYGYTF.

There are many counts of this clonotype. V is TRBV20-1 and J is TRBJ1-4; tentative D call: TRBD1 (6 bases). CDR3 length: 11 amino acids. Trimming stripped 6 bases from V and 12 bases from J, with 14 bases between. Germline values: CDR1 DFQATT, CDR2 SNEGSKA (reference sequence). For the CDR3, the DNA is TGCAGTGCCATCACGGGGGGCCAACTGTTTTTT. It yields the protein CSAITGGQLFF.

Only a few counts were recorded for this clonotype. The chain uses TRBV24-1 and TRBJ2-2, with unresolved D. The CDR3 loop spans 13 amino acids. Trimming took 3 bases from V and 4 from J, leaving 5 bases between them. The V gene's germline CDR1 is KGHDR and CDR2 SFDVKD. The CDR3 loop reads CATSDHITGELFF. CDR3 nucleotides: TGTGCCACCAGTGATCATATCACCGGGGAGCTGTTTTTT.

This clonotype was seen many times. V gene TRBV28 combines with J gene TRBJ2-1, with unresolved D. V was clipped by 5 bases and J by 2 bases, with 1 base between them. CDR1 and CDR2 from the germline V gene are MDHEN and SYDVKM. This CDR3 contains 11 residues. The chain's CDR3 is CASSPYNEQFF. The CDR3 DNA is TGTGCCAGCAGTCCCTACAATGAGCAGTTCTTC.

This clonotype showed up many times. V is TRBV10-1 and J is TRBJ2-1, with a tentative D call TRBD2 (6 bases). The CDR3 length is 13 residues. Germline V gene data show CDR1 as WNHNN and CDR2 as SYGVQD (reference sequence). The germline V and J ends were trimmed by 4 bases and 6 bases, with 10 bases remaining between them. In DNA form, the CDR3 reads TGCGCCAGCAGTGCGCGGCGGGGCAATGAGCAGTTCTTC. This translates into CASSARRGNEQFF.

The rearrangement links TRBV7-2 to TRBJ1-5; 10 bases fit TRBD1. Germline CDR1 is SGHTA and CDR2 is FQGNSA. The CDR3 consists of 18 residues. Trimming took 1 base from V and 1 from J; bases not matched to a gene: 7. The CDR3 coding sequence is TGTGCCAGCAGCTTAGATGGGACAGGGGAAGGGAGCAATCAGCCCCAGCATTTT. Its translation: CASSLDGTGEGSNQPQHF.

This chain connects TRBV5-1 to TRBJ1-4; TRBD1 is a possible D gene (5 bases). Germline CDR1 reads SGHRS; CDR2 reads YFSETQ. The CDR3 contains 16 residues. The V and J ends lost 3 bases and 1 base respectively, with 13 bases between them. The CDR3: CASSYGQLGTNEKLFF. DNA for the CDR3: TGCGCCAGCAGCTACGGACAACTTGGAACTAATGAAAAACTGTTTTTT.

The chain carries TRBV5-6 and TRBJ2-3; 9 positions agree with TRBD1. The CDR3 runs 15 residues. Trimming at V came to 4 bases and at J to 2 bases, leaving 5 bases not matched to a gene. Germline V gene lookup returns CDR1 SGHDT and CDR2 YYEEEE. CDR3 region: CASSLDRGATDTQYF. CDR3 sequence (DNA): TGTGCCAGCAGCCTGGACAGGGGAGCCACAGATACGCAGTATTTT. The full variable domain, with the rest looked up from reference TRBV5-6 and TRBJ2-3, is DAGVTQSPTHLIKTRGQQVTLRCSPKSGHDTVSWYQQALGQGPQFIFQYYEEEERQRGNFPDRFSGHQFPNYSSELNVNALLLGDSALYLCASSLDRGATDTQYFGPGTRLTVL.

The gene calls are TRBV28 and TRBJ2-7; D not certain. Germline CDR1 reads MDHEN; CDR2 reads SYDVKM. The V end was cut by 7 bases, the J end by 6 bases, with 16 bases between. The CDR3 totals 13 residues. CDR3 region: CASNSPPPSEQYF. CDR3 DNA: TGTGCCAGCAATTCACCCCCTCCGTCCGAGCAGTACTTC.

The rearrangement uses TRBV9 and TRBJ1-1, with a weak D call TRBD1 (5 bases). The CDR3 covers 15 residues. CDR1 is SGDLS and CDR2 is YYNGEE in the germline V gene. Trimming stripped 0 bases from V and 2 bases from J, with 11 bases between. The CDR3 nucleotides read TGTGCCAGCAGCGTAGTGGCAGGGTACAACACTGAAGCTTTCTTT. Its translation: CASSVVAGYNTEAFF.

The rearrangement joins TRBV5-6 to TRBJ1-5; the D gene is possibly TRBD1 (6 bases). This CDR3 contains 14 residues. Germline V gene lookup returns CDR1 SGHDT and CDR2 YYEEEE. V was trimmed by 1 base and J by 4 bases, leaving 9 bases between them. CDR3 loop: CASSLRGWNQPQHF. The CDR3 DNA reads as TGTGCCAGCAGCTTGAGGGGGTGGAATCAGCCCCAGCATTTT.

This clonotype has at least ten counts. The chain is built from TRBV10-3 and TRBJ2-5; TRBD1 is a possible D gene (6 bases). Germline assignment: CDR1 ENHRY and CDR2 SYGVKD. V shed 4 bases and J shed 5 bases, with 17 bases lying between them. CDR3 length equals 15 residues. CDR3 in DNA: TGTGCCATCAGTGGGGGCAGGGGCGCCGGGGAGACCCAGTACTTC. Protein sequence: CAISGGRGAGETQYF.

This clonotype was observed a few times. CDR3 DNA: TGTGCCAGCAGTTCGTTGTATAGCAATCAGCCCCAGCATTTT. It encodes CASSSLYSNQPQHF. The rearrangement joins TRBV12-3 or TRBV12-4 to TRBJ1-5, with no clear D. Trimming stripped 4 bases from V and 0 bases from J, with 7 bases between. The CDR3 extends over 14 amino acids.

The genes are TRBV18 and TRBJ1-5; perhaps TRBD1 as D (5 bases). The germline CDR1 and CDR2 sequences are KGHSH and LQKENI. The CDR3 loop spans 14 amino acids. V gave up 2 bases and J gave up 3 bases, with 8 bases separating them. This CDR3 is CASSPGGTNQPQHF. The CDR3 coding sequence is TGTGCCAGCTCACCAGGGGGGACCAATCAGCCCCAGCATTTT.

This clonotype was observed a few times. The chain carries TRBV20-1 and TRBJ1-5, with D maybe TRBD1 (6 bases). The germline V gene encodes CDR1 DFQATT and CDR2 SNEGSKA (reference sequence). Trimming removed 1 base at V and 4 bases at J, with 11 bases between. The CDR3 is 14 residues long. The CDR3 here is CSARASRGNQPQHF. As DNA, the CDR3 is TGCAGTGCTAGAGCCTCCAGGGGTAATCAGCCCCAGCATTTT.

Ten or more counts support this clonotype. The J gene is TRBJ2-1, the V gene TRBV4-1; 12 bases are a match to TRBD2. Per the germline V gene, CDR1 is MGHRA and CDR2 is YSYEKL. The V and J ends lost 4 bases and 8 bases, in that order; junction bases with no gene match: 9. CDR3 length: 16 residues. The CDR3 region has the DNA TGCGCCAGCAGCCTGCTGACTAGCGGGAGTGGCGATGAGCAGTTCTTC. It yields the protein CASSLLTSGSGDEQFF.

This clonotype was detected many times. The chain has TRBV28 and TRBJ2-6; the D gene is possibly TRBD1 (5 bases). Germline-derived CDR1 and CDR2 are MDHEN and SYDVKM. The CDR3 is 17 amino acids. Deletions cut 1 base from V and 1 base from J, with 11 bases between. The DNA for the CDR3 is TGTGCCAGCAGTTTATCTTACAGGCCTTCTGGGGCCAACGTCCTGACTTTC. Its protein product is CASSLSYRPSGANVLTF. Full variable domain (outside the CDR3, taken from reference TRBV28 and TRBJ2-6): DVKVTQSSRYLVKRTGEKVFLECVQDMDHENMFWYRQDPGLGLRLIYFSYDVKMKEKGDIPEGYSVSREKKERFSLILESASTNQTSMYLCASSLSYRPSGANVLTFGAGSRLTVL.

In this sample, this clonotype turned up many times. The J gene is TRBJ1-1, the V gene TRBV7-2; D is undetermined. The germline gives CDR1 SGHTA, CDR2 FQGNSA. V shed 0 bases and J shed 4 bases, with 12 bases lying between them. The CDR3 sequence is 15 residues long. The CDR3 sequence is CASSLAAAIGTEAFF. As DNA, the CDR3 is TGTGCCAGCAGCTTAGCGGCGGCTATAGGCACTGAAGCTTTCTTT.

The table lists this clonotype with many counts. The chain has TRBV5-6 and TRBJ2-7, with D tentatively TRBD2 (5 bases). Germline-derived CDR1 and CDR2 are SGHDT and YYEEEE. The CDR3 consists of 12 residues. Trimming took 4 bases from V and 4 from J, leaving 9 bases between them. DNA for the CDR3: TGTGCCAGCAGCGCCGGGATTTACGAGCAGTACGTC. Its translation: CASSAGIYEQYV.

Ten or more counts support this clonotype. This chain links TRBV6-1 with TRBJ2-7, with 10 bases matching TRBD2. Trimming at V came to 6 bases and at J to 4 bases, leaving 12 bases not matched to a gene. The CDR3 contains 16 residues. The V gene's germline CDR1 is MNHNS and CDR2 SASEGT. CDR3 amino acids: CASSGLGSGRRYEQYF. For the CDR3, the DNA is TGTGCCAGCAGCGGGTTAGGTAGCGGGAGGAGATACGAGCAGTACTTC.

This clonotype has just a few counts. This chain uses TRBV28 with TRBJ1-1; D is uncertain. CDR1 is MDHEN and CDR2 is SYDVKM in the germline V gene. The V end was cut by 6 bases, the J end by 4 bases, with 12 bases between. The CDR3 spans 13 residues. The CDR3 region is CASRIETGTEAFF. The CDR3 DNA reads TGTGCCAGCAGGATCGAAACGGGCACTGAAGCTTTCTTT.

This chain uses TRBV5-5 with TRBJ2-3, with D possibly matching TRBD2 (6 bases). CDR1 SGHKS and CDR2 YYEKEE come from the germline V gene (reference sequence). Trimming left V 0 bases short and J 1 base short, with 12 bases between. This CDR3 has 16 amino acids. The CDR3 coding sequence is TGTGCCAGCAGCTTGGCCGCACTAGCTGGCACAGATACGCAGTATTTT. Translating gives CASSLAALAGTDTQYF.